This T cell receptor beta chain was sequenced during a study of OX40 agonist ivuxolimab in advanced cancers. Overall study: Patients were infused with ivuxolimab every 2 weeks at 0.01 to 10 mg/kg. General observations from the study: Low clonal expansion, among the lowest seen, marked partial responders at 0.1-3.0 mg/kg.

Autoimmune disease history or systemic immunosuppression excluded patients. The table came from immunoSEQ multiplex PCR; TCRdb's copy has only in-frame clones and leaves some out. Here the sample spans 70,000 or so clones, roughly 84% being singletons. In regard to this clone: Its antigen is undetermined.

Germline CDR1 SEHNR, CDR2 FQNEAQ (reference sequence). This CDR3 has 14 amino acids. V gave up 7 bases and J gave up 1 base, with 13 bases separating them. The sample consisted of CD4+ or CD8+ T cells sorted from blood, taken in a trial of the OX40 agonist ivuxolimab. The receptor comes from an adult with an advanced solid tumor such as melanoma, head and neck, liver or kidney cancer. The chain combines TRBV7-9 with TRBJ2-5; D is undetermined. CDR3 DNA sequence: TGTGCCAGCACCTTGGCAGGCGCCCAAGAGACCCAGTACTTC. Translation: CASTLAGAQETQYF.